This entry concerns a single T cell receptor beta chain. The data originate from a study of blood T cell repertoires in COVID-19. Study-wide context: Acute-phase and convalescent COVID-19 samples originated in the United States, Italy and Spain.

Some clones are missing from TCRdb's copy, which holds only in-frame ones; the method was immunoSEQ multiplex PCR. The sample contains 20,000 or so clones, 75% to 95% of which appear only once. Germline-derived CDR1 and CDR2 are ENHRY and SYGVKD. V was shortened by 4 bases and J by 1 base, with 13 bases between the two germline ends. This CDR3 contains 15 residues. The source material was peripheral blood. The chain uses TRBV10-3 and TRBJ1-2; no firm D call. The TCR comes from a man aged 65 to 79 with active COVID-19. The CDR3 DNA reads TGTGCCATCAGTGGGGCAGAAAATTTTAACTATGGCTACACCTTC. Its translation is CAISGAENFNYGYTF.